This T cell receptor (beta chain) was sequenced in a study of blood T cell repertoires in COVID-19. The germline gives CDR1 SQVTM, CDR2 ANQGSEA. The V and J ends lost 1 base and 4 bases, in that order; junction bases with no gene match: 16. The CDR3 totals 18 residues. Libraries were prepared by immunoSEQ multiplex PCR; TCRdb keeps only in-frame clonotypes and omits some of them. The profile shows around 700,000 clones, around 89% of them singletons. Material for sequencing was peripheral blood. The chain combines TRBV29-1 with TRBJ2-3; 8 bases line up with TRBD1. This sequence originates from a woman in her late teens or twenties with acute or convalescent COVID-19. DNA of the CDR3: TGCAGCGTTGAAGGAGGAGTACATTGGACAGGGTGGTCAGATACGCAGTATTTT. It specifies CSVEGGVHWTGWSDTQYF.